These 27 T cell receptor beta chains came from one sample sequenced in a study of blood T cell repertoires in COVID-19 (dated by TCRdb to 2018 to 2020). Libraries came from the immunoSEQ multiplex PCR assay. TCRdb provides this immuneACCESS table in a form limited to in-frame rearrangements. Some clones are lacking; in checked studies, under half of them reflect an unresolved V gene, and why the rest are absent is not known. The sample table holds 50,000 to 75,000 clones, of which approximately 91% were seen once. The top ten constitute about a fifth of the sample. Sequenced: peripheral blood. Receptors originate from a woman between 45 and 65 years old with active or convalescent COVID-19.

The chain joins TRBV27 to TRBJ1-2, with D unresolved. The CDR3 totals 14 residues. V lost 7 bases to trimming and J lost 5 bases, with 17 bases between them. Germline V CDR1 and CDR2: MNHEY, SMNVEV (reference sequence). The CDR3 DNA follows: TGTGCCAGCACCCCCCAGACAAAAGGATATGGCTACACCTTC. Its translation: CASTPQTKGYGYTF.

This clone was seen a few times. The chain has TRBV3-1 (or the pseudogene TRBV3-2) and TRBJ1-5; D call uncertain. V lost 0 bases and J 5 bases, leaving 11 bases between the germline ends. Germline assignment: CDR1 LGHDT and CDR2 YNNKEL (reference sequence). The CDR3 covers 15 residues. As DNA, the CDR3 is TGTGCCAGCAGCCAAGATCTCGGGTCTCATCAGCCCCAGCATTTT. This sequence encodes CASSQDLGSHQPQHF.

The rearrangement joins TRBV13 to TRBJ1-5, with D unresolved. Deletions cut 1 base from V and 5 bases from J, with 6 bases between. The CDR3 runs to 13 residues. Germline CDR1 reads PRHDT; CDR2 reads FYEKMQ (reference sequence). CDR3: CASSLARDQPQHF. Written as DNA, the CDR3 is TGTGCCAGCAGCTTAGCCCGGGATCAGCCCCAGCATTTT.

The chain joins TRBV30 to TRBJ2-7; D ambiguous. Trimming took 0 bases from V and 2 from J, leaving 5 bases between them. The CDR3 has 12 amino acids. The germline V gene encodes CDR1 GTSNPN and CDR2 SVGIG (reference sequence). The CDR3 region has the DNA TGTGCCTGGAGTGTACGGGCCTACGAGCAGTACTTC. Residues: CAWSVRAYEQYF.

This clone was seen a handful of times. CDR3 residues: CASSQTGTANSPLHF. The CDR3 coding sequence is TGCGCCAGCAGCCAAACCGGGACAGCCAATTCACCCCTCCACTTT. This chain uses TRBV4-1 with TRBJ1-6, with TRBD1 identical over 7 bases. Germline V gives CDR1 MGHRA, CDR2 YSYEKL. The junction had 5 bases not matched to a gene; V was cut back by 2 bases and J by 7 bases. This CDR3 spans 15 amino acids.

Written as DNA, the CDR3 is TGTGCCAGCAGCCCGGAATACAGACAGGATGAAGCTTTCTTT. This gives the protein CASSPEYRQDEAFF. The chain is built from TRBV5-5 and TRBJ1-1; perhaps TRBD1 as D (6 bases). Between the trimmed V and J ends, which lost 4 bases and 7 bases, there was a span of 17 bases. This CDR3 contains 14 residues. Germline loops: CDR1 SGHKS, CDR2 YYEKEE (reference sequence).

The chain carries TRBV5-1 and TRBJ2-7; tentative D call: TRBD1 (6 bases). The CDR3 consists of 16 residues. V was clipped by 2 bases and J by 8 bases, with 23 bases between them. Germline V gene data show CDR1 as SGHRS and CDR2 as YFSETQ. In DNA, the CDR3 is TGCGCCAGCAGCTTTTTGGGGGCATCATTCCCCGCCCAGCAGTACTTC. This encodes CASSFLGASFPAQQYF.

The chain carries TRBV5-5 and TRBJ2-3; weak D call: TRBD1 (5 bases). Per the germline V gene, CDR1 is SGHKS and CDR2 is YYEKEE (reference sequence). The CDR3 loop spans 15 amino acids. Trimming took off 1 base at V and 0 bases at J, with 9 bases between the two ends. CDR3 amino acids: CASSLQPGSTDTQYF. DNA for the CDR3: TGTGCCAGCAGCTTGCAGCCAGGGAGCACAGATACGCAGTATTTT.

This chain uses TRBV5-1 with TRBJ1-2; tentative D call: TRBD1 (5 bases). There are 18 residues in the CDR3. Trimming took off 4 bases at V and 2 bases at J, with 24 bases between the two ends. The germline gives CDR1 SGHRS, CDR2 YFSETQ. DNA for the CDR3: TGCGCCAGCAGCCGAGCGTTAACAGGCCGCTTGGGGAACTATGGCTACACCTTC. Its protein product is CASSRALTGRLGNYGYTF. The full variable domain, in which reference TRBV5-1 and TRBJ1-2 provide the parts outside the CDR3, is KAGVTQTPRYLIKTRGQQVTLSCSPISGHRSVSWYQQTPGQGLQFLFEYFSETQRNKGNFPGRFSGRQFSNSRSEMNVSTLELGDSALYLCASSRALTGRLGNYGYTFGSGTRLTVV.

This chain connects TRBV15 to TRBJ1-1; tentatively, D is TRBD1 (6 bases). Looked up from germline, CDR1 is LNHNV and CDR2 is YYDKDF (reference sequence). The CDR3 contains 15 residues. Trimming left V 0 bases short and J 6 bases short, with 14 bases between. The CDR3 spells CATSRDTGLRSEAFF. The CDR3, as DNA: TGTGCCACCAGCAGAGATACAGGGTTAAGGTCTGAAGCTTTCTTT.

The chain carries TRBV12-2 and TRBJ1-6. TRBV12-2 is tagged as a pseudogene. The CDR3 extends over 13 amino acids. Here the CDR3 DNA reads TGTGCAAGTCGCTTAGGCGCGGATTCACCCCTCCACTTT. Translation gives CASRLGADSPLHF.

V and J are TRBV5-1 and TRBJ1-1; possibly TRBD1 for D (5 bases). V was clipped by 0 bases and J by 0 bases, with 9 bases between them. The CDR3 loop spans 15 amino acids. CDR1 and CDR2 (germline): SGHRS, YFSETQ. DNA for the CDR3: TGCGCCAGCAGCTTGGACAGGACCCTGAACACTGAAGCTTTCTTT. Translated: CASSLDRTLNTEAFF.

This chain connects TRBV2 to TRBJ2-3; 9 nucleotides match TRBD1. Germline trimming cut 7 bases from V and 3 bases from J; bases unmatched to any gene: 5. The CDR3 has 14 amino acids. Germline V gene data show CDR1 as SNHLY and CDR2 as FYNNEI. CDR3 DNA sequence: TGTGCCAGCATCCCGGACAGGGGAACAGATACGCAGTATTTT. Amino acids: CASIPDRGTDTQYF.

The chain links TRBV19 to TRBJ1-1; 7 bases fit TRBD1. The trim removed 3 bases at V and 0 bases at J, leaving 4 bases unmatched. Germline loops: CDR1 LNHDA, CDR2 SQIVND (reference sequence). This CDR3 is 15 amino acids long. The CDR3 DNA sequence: TGTGCCAGTAGTATGGGACAGTCAATGAACACTGAAGCTTTCTTT. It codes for CASSMGQSMNTEAFF.

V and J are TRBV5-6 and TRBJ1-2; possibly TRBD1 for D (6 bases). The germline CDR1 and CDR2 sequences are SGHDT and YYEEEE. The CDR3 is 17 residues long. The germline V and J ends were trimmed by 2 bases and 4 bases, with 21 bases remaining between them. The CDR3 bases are TGTGCCAGCAGCTTTTTCGGAGCAGGGGCCCTAATCTATGGCTACACCTTC. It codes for CASSFFGAGALIYGYTF.

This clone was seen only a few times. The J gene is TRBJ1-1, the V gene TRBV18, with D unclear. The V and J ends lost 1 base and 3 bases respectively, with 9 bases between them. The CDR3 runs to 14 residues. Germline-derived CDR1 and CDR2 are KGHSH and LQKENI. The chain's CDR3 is CASSPQGGHTEAFF. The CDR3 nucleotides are TGTGCCAGCTCACCACAGGGAGGACACACTGAAGCTTTCTTT.

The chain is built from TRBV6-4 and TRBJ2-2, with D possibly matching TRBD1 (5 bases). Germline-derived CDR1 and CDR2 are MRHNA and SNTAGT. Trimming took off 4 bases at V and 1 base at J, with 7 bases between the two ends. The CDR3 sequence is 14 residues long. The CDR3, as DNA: TGTGCCAGCAGTGCACAGGAGAACACCGGGGAGCTGTTTTTT. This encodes CASSAQENTGELFF.

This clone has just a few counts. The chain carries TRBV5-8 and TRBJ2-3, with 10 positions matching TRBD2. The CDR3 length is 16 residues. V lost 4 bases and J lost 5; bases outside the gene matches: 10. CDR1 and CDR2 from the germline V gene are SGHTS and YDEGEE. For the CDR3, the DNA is TGTGCCAGCAGCCGCAACCTAGCGGGAGTGGGAGATACGCAGTATTTT. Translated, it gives CASSRNLAGVGDTQYF.

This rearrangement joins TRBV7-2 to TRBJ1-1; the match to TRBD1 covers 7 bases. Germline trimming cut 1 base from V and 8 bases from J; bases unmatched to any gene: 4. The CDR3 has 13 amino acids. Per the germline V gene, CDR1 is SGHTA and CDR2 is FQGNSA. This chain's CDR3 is CASSLGDRREAFF. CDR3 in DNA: TGTGCCAGCAGCTTAGGGGACAGACGGGAAGCTTTCTTT.

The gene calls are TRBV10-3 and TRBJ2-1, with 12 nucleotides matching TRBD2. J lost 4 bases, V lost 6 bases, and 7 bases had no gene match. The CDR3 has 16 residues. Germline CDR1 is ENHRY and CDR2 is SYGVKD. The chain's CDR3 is CAIRKSSGRGYNEQFF. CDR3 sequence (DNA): TGTGCCATCAGGAAGTCTAGCGGGAGGGGTTACAATGAGCAGTTCTTC.

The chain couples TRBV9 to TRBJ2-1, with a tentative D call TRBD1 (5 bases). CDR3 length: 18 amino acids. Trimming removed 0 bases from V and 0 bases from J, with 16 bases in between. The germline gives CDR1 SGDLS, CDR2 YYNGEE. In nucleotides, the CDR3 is TGTGCCAGCAGCGTAGAGTGGGGCGAGACAGTCTCCTACAATGAGCAGTTCTTC. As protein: CASSVEWGETVSYNEQFF.

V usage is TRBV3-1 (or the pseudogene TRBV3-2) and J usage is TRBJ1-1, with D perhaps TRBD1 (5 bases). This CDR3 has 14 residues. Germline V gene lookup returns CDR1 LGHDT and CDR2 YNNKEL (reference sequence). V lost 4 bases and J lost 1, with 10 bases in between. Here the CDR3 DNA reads TGTGCCAGCAGCCTTTCGGGGGGGAACACTGAAGCTTTCTTT. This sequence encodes CASSLSGGNTEAFF.

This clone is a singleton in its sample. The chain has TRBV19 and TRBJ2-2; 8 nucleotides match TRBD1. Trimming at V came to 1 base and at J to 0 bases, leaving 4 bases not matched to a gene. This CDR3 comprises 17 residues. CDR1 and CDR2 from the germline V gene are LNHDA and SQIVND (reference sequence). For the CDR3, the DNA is TGTGCCAGTAGTATAGGACAGGGGACGGCGAACACCGGGGAGCTGTTTTTT. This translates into CASSIGQGTANTGELFF.

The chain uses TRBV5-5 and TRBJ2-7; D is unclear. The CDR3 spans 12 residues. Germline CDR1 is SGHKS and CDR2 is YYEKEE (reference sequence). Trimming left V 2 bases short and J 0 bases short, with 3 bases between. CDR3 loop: CASSFSSYEQYF. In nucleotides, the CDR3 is TGTGCCAGCAGCTTTAGCTCCTACGAGCAGTACTTC.

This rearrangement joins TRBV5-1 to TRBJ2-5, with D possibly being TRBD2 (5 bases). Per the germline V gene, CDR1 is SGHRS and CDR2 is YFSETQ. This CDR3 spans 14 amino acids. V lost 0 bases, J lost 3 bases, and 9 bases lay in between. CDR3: CASSLASSKETQYF. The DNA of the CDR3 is TGCGCCAGCAGCTTGGCTAGCAGTAAAGAGACCCAGTACTTC. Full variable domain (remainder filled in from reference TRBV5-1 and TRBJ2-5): KAGVTQTPRYLIKTRGQQVTLSCSPISGHRSVSWYQQTPGQGLQFLFEYFSETQRNKGNFPGRFSGRQFSNSRSEMNVSTLELGDSALYLCASSLASSKETQYFGPGTRLLVL.

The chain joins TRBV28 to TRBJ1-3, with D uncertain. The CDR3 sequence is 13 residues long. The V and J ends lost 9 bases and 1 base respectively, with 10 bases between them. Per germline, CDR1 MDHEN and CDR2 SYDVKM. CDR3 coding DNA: TGTGCCAGTGGCGGGAGTTCTGGAAACACCATATATTTT. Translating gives CASGGSSGNTIYF.

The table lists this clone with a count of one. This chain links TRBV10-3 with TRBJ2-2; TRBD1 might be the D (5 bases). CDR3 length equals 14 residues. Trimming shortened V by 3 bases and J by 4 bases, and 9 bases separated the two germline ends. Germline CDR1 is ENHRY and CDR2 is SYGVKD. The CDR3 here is CAISEGVGTGELFF. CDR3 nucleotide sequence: TGTGCCATCAGTGAAGGGGTGGGCACCGGGGAGCTGTTTTTT.